The present entry profiles one TCR beta chain with its context. The record originates from a study of cytomegalovirus exposure and HLA in healthy donors. Study details: The study placed approximately 81% of its 398 genotyped donors in the Caucasian-associated ancestry cluster.

The study ran its PCR with 60 Vbeta and 13 Jbeta primers. Profiling relied on immunoSEQ multiplex PCR, and the TCRdb table lists in-frame clones only, not all of them. The data show about 170,000 clones, over 60% seen once. This CDR3 comprises 14 residues. V shed 4 bases and J shed 2 bases, with 15 bases lying between them. Germline V gene data show CDR1 as GTSNPN and CDR2 as SVGIG (reference sequence). The sequence came from a girl aged 5-17 years in good health and CMV-seronegative. The sample comprised PBMCs. The V and J genes are TRBV30 and TRBJ2-7, with D tentatively TRBD2 (5 bases). The CDR3 region has the DNA TGTGCCTGGACCCGAGGGCAGACCCCCTACGAGCAGTACTTC. This encodes CAWTRGQTPYEQYF.